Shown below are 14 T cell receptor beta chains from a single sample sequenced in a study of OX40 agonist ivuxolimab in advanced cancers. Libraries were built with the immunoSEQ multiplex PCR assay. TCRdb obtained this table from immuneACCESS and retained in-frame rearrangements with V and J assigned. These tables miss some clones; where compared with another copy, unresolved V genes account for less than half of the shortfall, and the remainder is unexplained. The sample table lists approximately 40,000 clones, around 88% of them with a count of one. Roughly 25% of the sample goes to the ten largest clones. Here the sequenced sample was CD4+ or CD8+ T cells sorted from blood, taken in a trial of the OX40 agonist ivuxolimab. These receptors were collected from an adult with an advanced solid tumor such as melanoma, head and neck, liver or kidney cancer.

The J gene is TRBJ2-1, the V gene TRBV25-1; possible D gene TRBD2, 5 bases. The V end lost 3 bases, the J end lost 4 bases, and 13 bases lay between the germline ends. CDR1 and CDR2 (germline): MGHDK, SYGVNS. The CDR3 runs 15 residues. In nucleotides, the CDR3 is TGTGCCAGCAGTGACTCTGGGGAGTTATACAATGAGCAGTTCTTC. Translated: CASSDSGELYNEQFF.

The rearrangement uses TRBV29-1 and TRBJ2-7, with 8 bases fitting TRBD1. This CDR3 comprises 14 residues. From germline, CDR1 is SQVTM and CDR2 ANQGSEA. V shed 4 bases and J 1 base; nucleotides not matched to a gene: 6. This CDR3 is CSVAHRGRSYEQYF. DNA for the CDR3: TGCAGCGTTGCCCACAGGGGGAGGTCCTACGAGCAGTACTTC.

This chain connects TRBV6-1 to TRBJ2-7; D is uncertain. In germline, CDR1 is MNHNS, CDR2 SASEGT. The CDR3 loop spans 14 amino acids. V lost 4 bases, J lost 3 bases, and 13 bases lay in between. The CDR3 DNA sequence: TGTGCCAGCAGTGGTCCAGTTTATTTCTACGAGCAGTACTTC. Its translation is CASSGPVYFYEQYF.

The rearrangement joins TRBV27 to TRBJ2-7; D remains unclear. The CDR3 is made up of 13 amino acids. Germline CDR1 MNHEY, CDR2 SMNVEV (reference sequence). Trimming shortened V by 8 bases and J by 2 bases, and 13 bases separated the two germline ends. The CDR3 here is CASGPQAPYEQYF. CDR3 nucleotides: TGTGCCAGCGGCCCCCAGGCTCCCTACGAGCAGTACTTC.

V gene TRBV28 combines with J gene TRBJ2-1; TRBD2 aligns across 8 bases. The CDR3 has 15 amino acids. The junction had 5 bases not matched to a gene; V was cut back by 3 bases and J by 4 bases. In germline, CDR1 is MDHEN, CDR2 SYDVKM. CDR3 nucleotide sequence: TGTGCCAGCAGTTTTCGCGGGAGGCTTTACAATGAGCAGTTCTTC. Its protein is CASSFRGRLYNEQFF.

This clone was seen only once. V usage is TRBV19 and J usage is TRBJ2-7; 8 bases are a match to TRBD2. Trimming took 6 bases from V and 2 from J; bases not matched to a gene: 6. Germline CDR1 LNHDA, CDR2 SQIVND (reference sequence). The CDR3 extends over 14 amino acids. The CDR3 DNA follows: TGTGCCAGTAGCCTGACTAGCGCTACCTACGAGCAGTACTTC. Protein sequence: CASSLTSATYEQYF.

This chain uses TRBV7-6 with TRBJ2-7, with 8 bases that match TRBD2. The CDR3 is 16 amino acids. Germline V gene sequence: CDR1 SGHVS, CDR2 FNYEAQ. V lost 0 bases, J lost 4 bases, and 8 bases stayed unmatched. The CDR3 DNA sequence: TGTGCCAGCAGCTTAGCTTCGGCGTCTAGCGGGTACGAGCAGTACTTC. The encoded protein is CASSLASASSGYEQYF.

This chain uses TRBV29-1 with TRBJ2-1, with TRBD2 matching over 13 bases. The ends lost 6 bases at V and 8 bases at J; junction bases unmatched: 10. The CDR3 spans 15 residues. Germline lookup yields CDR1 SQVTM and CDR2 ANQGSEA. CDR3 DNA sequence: TGCAGCGTGGTCGAGACTAGCGGGAGGAGATATGAGCAGTTCTTC. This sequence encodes CSVVETSGRRYEQFF.

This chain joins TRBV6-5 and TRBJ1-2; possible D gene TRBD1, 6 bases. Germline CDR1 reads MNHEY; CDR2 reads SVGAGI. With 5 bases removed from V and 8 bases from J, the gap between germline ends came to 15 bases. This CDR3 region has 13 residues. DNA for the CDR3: TGTGCCAGCAGTCTATCTCGAGGGGGAGGCTACACCTTC. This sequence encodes CASSLSRGGGYTF.

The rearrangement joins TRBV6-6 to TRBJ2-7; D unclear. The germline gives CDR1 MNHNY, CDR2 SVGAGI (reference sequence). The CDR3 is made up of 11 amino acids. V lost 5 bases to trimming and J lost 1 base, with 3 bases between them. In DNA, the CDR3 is TGTGCCAGCAGTCATTCCTACGAGCAGTACTTC. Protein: CASSHSYEQYF.

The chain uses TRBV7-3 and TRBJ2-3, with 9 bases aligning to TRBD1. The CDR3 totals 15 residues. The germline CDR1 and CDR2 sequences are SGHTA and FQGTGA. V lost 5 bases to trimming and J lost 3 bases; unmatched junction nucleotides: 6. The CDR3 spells CASSHRDRETDTQYF. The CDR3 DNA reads TGTGCCAGCAGCCACCGGGACAGGGAGACAGATACGCAGTATTTT.

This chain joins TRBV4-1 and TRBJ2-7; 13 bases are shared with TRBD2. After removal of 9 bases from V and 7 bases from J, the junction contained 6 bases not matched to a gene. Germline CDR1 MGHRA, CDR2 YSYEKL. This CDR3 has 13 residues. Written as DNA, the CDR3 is TGCGCCAGTAGAGGACTAGCGGGAGATGAGCAGTACTTC. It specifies CASRGLAGDEQYF.

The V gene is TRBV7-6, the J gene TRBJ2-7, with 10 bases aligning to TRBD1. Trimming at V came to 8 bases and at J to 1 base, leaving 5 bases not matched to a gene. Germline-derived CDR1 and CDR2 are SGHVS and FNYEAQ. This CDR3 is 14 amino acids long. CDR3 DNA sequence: TGTGCCAGCCGGGACAGGGGCCCTTCCTACGAGCAGTACTTC. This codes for CASRDRGPSYEQYF.

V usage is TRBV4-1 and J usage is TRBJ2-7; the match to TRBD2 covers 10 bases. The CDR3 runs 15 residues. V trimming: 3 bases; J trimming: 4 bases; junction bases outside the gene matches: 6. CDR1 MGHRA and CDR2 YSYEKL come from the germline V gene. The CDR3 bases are TGCGCCAGCAGCCAGGAGCGGGAGGGGACGTACGAGCAGTACTTC. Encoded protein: CASSQEREGTYEQYF.